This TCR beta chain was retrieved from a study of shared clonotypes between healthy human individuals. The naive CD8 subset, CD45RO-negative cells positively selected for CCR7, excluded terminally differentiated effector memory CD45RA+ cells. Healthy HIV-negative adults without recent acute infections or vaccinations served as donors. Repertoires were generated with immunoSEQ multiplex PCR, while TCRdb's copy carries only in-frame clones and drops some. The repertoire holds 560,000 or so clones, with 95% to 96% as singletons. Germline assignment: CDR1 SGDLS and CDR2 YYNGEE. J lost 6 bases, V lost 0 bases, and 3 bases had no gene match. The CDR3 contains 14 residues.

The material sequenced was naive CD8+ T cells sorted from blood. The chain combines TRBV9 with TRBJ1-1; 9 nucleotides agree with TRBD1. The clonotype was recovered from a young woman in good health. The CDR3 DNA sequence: TGTGCCAGCAGCGTAGAGGACAGGGGCCCTGAAGCTTTCTTT. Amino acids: CASSVEDRGPEAFF.